This T cell receptor beta chain derives from a study of shared clonotypes between healthy human individuals. Study-level results: Sampling involved blood alone; tissue repertoires likely differ.

V shed 8 bases and J shed 5 bases, with 13 bases lying between them. The CDR3 loop spans 13 amino acids. Germline loops: CDR1 MDHEN, CDR2 SYDVKM. Note on this clone: The antigen remains undetermined.

Assay: immunoSEQ multiplex PCR; the TCRdb copy retains only in-frame clones and omits some. In the table there are 2 million to 2.5 million clones, 85% to 95% of which are singletons. The J gene is TRBJ1-5, the V gene TRBV28; D is ambiguous. The sequence derives from a man younger than 35 in good health. The sample was naive CD4+ T cells sorted from blood. The subset was: CD45RA+ positively selected. The CDR3 nucleotides are TGTGCCAGCCAGGACTCGATTTATCAGCCCCAGCATTTT. Protein: CASQDSIYQPQHF.